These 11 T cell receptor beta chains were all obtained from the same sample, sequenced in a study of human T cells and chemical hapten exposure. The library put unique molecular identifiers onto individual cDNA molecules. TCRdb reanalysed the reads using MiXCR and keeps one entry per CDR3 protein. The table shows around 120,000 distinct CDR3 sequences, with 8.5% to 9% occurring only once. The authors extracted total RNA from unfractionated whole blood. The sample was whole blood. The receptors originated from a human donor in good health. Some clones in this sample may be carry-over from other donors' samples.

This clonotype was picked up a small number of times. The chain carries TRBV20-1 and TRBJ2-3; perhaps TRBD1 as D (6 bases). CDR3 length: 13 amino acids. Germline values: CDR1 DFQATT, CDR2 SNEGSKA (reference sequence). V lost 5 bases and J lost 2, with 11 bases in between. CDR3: CSAVWGLTDTQYF. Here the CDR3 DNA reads TGCAGTGCTGTCTGGGGGCTCACAGATACGCAGTATTTT.

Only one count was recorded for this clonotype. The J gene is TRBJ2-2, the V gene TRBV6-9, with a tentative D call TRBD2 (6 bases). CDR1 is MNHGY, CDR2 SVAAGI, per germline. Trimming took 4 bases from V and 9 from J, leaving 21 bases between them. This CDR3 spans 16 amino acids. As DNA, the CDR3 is TGTGCCAGCAGTTTAGAAGATTGGTGGGAGGACCGGGAGCTGTTTTTT. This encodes CASSLEDWWEDRELFF.

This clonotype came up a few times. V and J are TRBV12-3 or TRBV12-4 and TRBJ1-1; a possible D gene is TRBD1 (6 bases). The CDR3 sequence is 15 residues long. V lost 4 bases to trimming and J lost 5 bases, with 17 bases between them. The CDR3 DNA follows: TGTGCCAGCAGTTCCCAGATGGGGCAGGGGACTGAAGCTTTCTTT. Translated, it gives CASSSQMGQGTEAFF.

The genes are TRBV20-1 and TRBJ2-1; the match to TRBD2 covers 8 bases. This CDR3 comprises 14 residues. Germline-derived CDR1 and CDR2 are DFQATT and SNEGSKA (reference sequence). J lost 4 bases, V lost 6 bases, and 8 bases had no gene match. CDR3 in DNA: TGCAGTGCGGGGAAGCGGGGGAATTACAATGAGCAGTTCTTC. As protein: CSAGKRGNYNEQFF.

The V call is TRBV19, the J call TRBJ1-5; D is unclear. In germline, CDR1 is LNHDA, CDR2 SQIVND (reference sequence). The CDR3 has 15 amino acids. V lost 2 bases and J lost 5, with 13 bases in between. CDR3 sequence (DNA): TGTGCCAGTAGTATACAGTCGGACGAGTATCAGCCCCAGCATTTT. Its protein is CASSIQSDEYQPQHF.

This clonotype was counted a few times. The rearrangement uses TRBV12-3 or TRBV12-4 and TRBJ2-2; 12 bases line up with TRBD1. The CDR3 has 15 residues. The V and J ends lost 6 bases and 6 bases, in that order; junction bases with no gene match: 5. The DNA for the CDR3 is TGTGCCAGCAGGGGGACAGGGGGCGTCTCCGGGGAGCTGTTTTTT. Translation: CASRGTGGVSGELFF.

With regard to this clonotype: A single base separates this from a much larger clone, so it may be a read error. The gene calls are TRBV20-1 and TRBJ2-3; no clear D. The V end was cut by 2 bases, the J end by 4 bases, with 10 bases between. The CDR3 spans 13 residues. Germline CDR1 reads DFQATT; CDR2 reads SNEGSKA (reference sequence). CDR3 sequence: CSARMTMADTQYF. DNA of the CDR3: TGCAGTGCTAGAATGACGATGGCAGATACGCAGTATTTT.

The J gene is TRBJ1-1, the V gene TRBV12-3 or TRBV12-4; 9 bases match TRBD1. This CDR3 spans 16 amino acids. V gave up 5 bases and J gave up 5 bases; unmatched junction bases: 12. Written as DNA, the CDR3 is TGTGCCAGCAGTCCCGGACAGGGGTCGGGTGGGACTGAAGCTTTCTTT. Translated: CASSPGQGSGGTEAFF.

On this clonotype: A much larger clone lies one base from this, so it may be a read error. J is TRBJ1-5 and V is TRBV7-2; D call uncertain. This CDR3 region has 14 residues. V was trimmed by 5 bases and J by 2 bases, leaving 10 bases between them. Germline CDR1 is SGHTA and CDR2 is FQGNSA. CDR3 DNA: TGTACCAGCAGCCTCCTCCAGGGCAATCAGCCCCAGCATTTT. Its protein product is CTSSLLQGNQPQHF.

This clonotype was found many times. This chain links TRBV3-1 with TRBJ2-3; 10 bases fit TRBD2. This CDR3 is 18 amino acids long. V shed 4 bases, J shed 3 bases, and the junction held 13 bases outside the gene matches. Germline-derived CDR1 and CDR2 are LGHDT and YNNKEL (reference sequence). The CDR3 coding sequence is TGTGCCAGCAGCCGAAGGATTAGAGCGGGAGGGAGGACAGATACGCAGTATTTT. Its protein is CASSRRIRAGGRTDTQYF.

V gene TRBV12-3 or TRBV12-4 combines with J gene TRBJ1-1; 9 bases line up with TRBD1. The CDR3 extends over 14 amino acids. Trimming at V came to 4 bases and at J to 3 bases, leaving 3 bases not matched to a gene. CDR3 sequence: CASSSRTGDTEAFF. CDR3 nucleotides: TGTGCCAGCAGTTCCAGGACAGGGGACACTGAAGCTTTCTTT.